This TCR beta chain stems from a study of T-cell reconstitution after alpha-beta-depleted transplantation in children. The germline V gene encodes CDR1 SGHRS and CDR2 YFSETQ. V lost 4 bases to trimming and J lost 11 bases, with 24 bases between them. The CDR3 consists of 15 residues. Researchers prepared the TCRbeta library using unique molecular identifiers, the study reports. Each CDR3 protein gets one entry after TCRdb re-called the PCR reads with MiXCR. This table has some 600,000 distinct CDR3 sequences, roughly 17% appearing once. This sequence was found in a human donor who donated a stem cell graft to a child with acute myeloid leukemia. The sequenced sample was PBMCs from the stem cell graft donor, obtained from the stem cell graft. The chain uses TRBV5-1 and TRBJ1-1; no firm D call. CDR3 protein: CASSPGRSTNVGAFF. As DNA, the CDR3 is TGCGCCAGCAGCCCCGGACGGAGTACCAACGTTGGGGCTTTCTTT.